This record concerns one T cell receptor beta chain sequence. This clonotype was found a few times. Its antigen is still unknown. One base away there is no much larger clone; base qualities are not given. Libraries were prepared through 5' RACE. The sequencer listed for this sample is Illumina HiSeq 2000. A universal primer binding site was introduced by template switching, and a unique molecular identifier was present in the final cDNA, enabling accurate counting of TCR cDNA molecules. Specific primers in the conserved constant-segment region were used to synthesize first-strand cDNA for TCR alpha and beta chains. To control for contamination, every cDNA library was double barcoded, receiving both a SMART-Mk sample barcode and Illumina barcodes. Two successive PCR steps introduced TruSeq adapter sequences along with Illumina sample barcodes. The TCR alpha and beta cDNA libraries were sequenced on the Illumina HiSeq platform using custom primers. In the authors' own workflow: MiGEC processed the raw reads to extract unique molecular identifiers, while MiXCR was used to determine the CDR3 positions. For each individual, recombination models were inferred using an EM algorithm with the repgenHMM and IGoR tools. The tcR package in R was used for shared clonotype analysis, with sharing normalized by the product of cloneset sizes. Out-of-frame nonproductive sequences were analyzed to study raw recombination free of thymic and clonal selection effects. TCRdb reprocessing: public reads trimmed at Q25 with fastp, clones called with MiXCR, in-frame beta chains kept. One record per CDR3 amino acid sequence lists the most common genes and DNA. TCRdb, rather than the study authors, made the V and J calls. This sample is represented by 500,000 to 600,000 distinct CDR3 sequences; 22% of them were singletons. Of the sample, 0.75% to 0.95% is held by the ten largest clones.

The data stem from a study of identical twins (dated by TCRdb to the mid-2010s). The study in broad terms: TCR alpha and beta repertoires from monozygotic twins, unrelated adults of various ages and cord blood were deep-sequenced to test whether fetal clonotypes persist. To rule out contamination, replicate twin experiments were performed at different times with different library preparation protocols. Study-wide findings and limitations: Abundant cord blood beta clonotypes had fewer insertions, young adult naive repertoires showed a similar but weaker trend, and memory repertoires showed no such trend. Because the same donors could not be followed over many years, conclusions were based on cross-sectional statistical analysis. In monozygotic twins, recombination models systematically underestimated out-of-frame TCR alpha sharing, but the models matched the sharing seen between unrelated individuals. In beta out-of-frame sequences, excess twin sharing was weaker, because having fewer shared sequences lowered the signal-to-noise ratio. Compared with coincidental sharing between unrelated individuals, an excess of low generation-probability sequences was observed among out-of-frame TCR alpha sequences shared between twins. Zero-insertion analyses could be partly confounded by invariant T cells such as MAIT and iNKT, although diverse VJ usage argued against such confounding for most clonotypes.

All donors were healthy Caucasians. The twin cohort comprised three pairs of female monozygotic twins, all aged roughly 18 to 30 years. Positive isolation kits from Invitrogen were used to isolate CD4+ and CD8+ T cell populations. Measured from the cysteine to the phenylalanine, the CDR3 is 14 residues long. Of all the DNA, just the CDR3 is kept, 42 bases in frame from base 1. As encoded in the germline V gene, CDR1 is SGHRS while CDR2 is YFSETQ. V and J are truncated by 4 bases and 4 bases respectively, leaving an intervening sequence of 15 bases. This same sample was also taken into another study, of T cells expressing NK-cell markers. Drawing on the second study: TCR beta-chain repertoires were profiled in sorted CD3+CD56+NKG2C+, CD3+CD56+NKG2C- and CD3+CD56-NKG2C+ T-cell subsets from several donors. Among the eight sequenced donors, only one was HCMV-seronegative, while the other seven were HCMV-seropositive. In several experiments an anti-gammadeltaTCR antibody was added to restrict sorting to alphabetaTCR-expressing T cells. In several donors, the dominant CD3+CD56+NKG2C+ clonotypes were among the top 10 CD8+ clonotypes and accounted for roughly 1.0-7.0% of CD8+ T cells. Those dominant clonotypes were again the most abundant among CD3+CD56-NKG2C+ cells in a few donors, at roughly 25-60.1%. Whether the expanded NKG2C-expressing T cell clones were specific for HCMV antigens was left unclear. All eight donors whose samples were sequenced were randomly selected healthy volunteers, three of them men and five women. HCMV-specific IgG was detected in serum with a commercial ELISA kit to determine HCMV serostatus. MIGEC was used to demultiplex reads and group reads by UMI, and MiTCR was used to assemble and quantify clonotypes. To exclude erroneous sequences, any TCR cDNA sequence not supported by at least two reads was discarded. The tcR package was used for downstream repertoire analysis, with clonotypes matched between fractions based on CDR3 nucleotide sequence plus V segment. VDJmatch was used to annotate antigen specificity against VDJdb, with one amino acid substitution allowed in CDR3.

Sequencing was performed on CD4+ T cells sorted from blood. The chain links TRBV5-1 with TRBJ2-7; TRBD2 is a possible D gene, resting on 5 matching bases. The sequence came from a woman in her late teens or twenties in good health. The CDR3 reads CASSRSALGYEQYF. At the DNA level, the sequence is TGCGCCAGCAGCCGGTCCGCACTAGGGTACGAGCAGTACTTC. Supplemented by the reference TRBV5-1 and TRBJ2-7 proteins around the CDR3, the complete variable domain is KAGVTQTPRYLIKTRGQQVTLSCSPISGHRSVSWYQQTPGQGLQFLFEYFSETQRNKGNFPGRFSGRQFSNSRSEMNVSTLELGDSALYLCASSRSALGYEQYFGPGTRLTVT.